This entry is about one T cell receptor (beta chain). These data come from a study of pediatric ulcerative colitis. Germline V lookup: CDR1 MGHDK, CDR2 SYGVNS. There are 15 residues in the CDR3. The V gene lost 3 bases and the J gene lost 8 bases, with 17 bases spanning the gap. This table comes from immunoSEQ multiplex PCR, and its TCRdb copy is limited to in-frame clones, with some not included. The repertoire holds 12,000 to 15,000 clones, about 87% seen once, with over 0.9% in the top ten. The chain couples TRBV25-1 to TRBJ2-1; no definite D call. Sequenced material: blood. This clonotype was sampled from a boy aged 5-17 years with moderate ulcerative colitis. CDR3 nucleotides: TGTGCCAGCAGTGATTACCAGGAGCTAATCGATGAGCAGTTCTTC. Encoded protein: CASSDYQELIDEQFF.